What follows is one T cell receptor (beta chain) and its context. This specimen comes from a study of blood T cell repertoires in COVID-19. About the study: Acute and convalescent COVID-19 samples came from the United States, Italy and Spain. PBMCs, B-cell-depleted T cells, or T cells provided the cDNA or gDNA that made up the material.

Enrolment of Seattle patients took place during active infection, and they were followed longitudinally. This CDR3 has 13 residues. With 3 bases clipped from V and 11 bases from J, the junction kept 7 bases outside the gene matches. The germline CDR1 and CDR2 sequences are KGHSH and LQKENI. In the original analysis: By means of reference gene primer amplification, nucleated cell counts were estimated. Generated by immunoSEQ multiplex PCR, the TCRdb table keeps only in-frame clones and is missing some. That table furnishes V, J and clone size, whereas the DNA furnished D and trimming. The sample has fewer than 300,000 clones, more than 75% seen once.

Sequenced material: peripheral blood. The TCR comes from a man in his fifties or sixties with COVID-19, enrolled during active disease. V is TRBV18 and J is TRBJ2-7, with 10 nucleotides matching TRBD1. DNA of the CDR3: TGTGCCAGCTCACCCCGGGACAGGGGTTTAGAGTACTTC. This gives the protein CASSPRDRGLEYF.